Listed below are T cell receptor beta chains from one sample, sequenced in a study of control samples from healthy donors and cancer patients. Libraries were prepared by immunoSEQ multiplex PCR; TCRdb keeps only in-frame clonotypes and omits some of them. Its clone listing holds roughly 200,000 clones. Material for sequencing was blood. The receptor source for this set is a woman in her twenties or thirties in good health. Each CDR3 is given with its conserved first and last residue. The order of the fields is J gene, V gene, D gene, CDR3 protein, CDR3 DNA. D genes are given only for firm matches.

J: TRBJ1-2
V: TRBV5-3
D: .
CDR3: CARSFRRDYGYTF
DNA: TGTGCCAGAAGCTTCCGGCGTGACTATGGCTACACCTTC

J: TRBJ2-5
V: TRBV2
D: TRBD2
CDR3: CAIMASGGAVETQYF
DNA: TGTGCCATCATGGCTAGCGGGGGGGCGGTCGAGACCCAGTACTTC

J: TRBJ2-2
V: TRBV19
D: .
CDR3: CASSGGRGLNTGELFF
DNA: TGTGCCAGTAGTGGAGGCCGGGGGCTGAACACCGGGGAGCTGTTTTTT

J: TRBJ1-6
V: TRBV25-1
D: .
CDR3: CASSGPGHINSPLHF
DNA: TGTGCCAGCAGTGGGCCGGGACACATTAATTCACCCCTCCACTTT

J: TRBJ2-5
V: TRBV18
D: .
CDR3: CASSPWETQYF
DNA: TGTGCCAGCTCACCGTGGGAGACCCAGTACTTC

J: TRBJ2-7
V: TRBV5-1
D: .
CDR3: CASNPYKLGENHEQYF
DNA: TGCGCCAGCAACCCTTATAAATTGGGTGAAAATCACGAGCAGTACTTC

J: TRBJ2-1
V: TRBV5-5
D: .
CDR3: CASSMEGRFYNEQFF
DNA: TGTGCCAGCAGTATGGAGGGCAGGTTTTACAATGAGCAGTTCTTC

J: TRBJ2-1
V: TRBV7-2
D: .
CDR3: CASSLTRDYNEQFF
DNA: TGTGCCAGCAGCTTAACCAGGGACTACAATGAGCAGTTCTTC

J: TRBJ2-2
V: TRBV2
D: TRBD2
CDR3: CASSASGGYTGELFF
DNA: TGTGCCAGCAGTGCTTCGGGGGGTTACACCGGGGAGCTGTTTTTT

J: TRBJ1-3
V: TRBV10-2
D: TRBD1
CDR3: CASGTGGNTIYF
DNA: TGCGCCAGCGGGACAGGTGGAAACACCATATATTTT

J: TRBJ2-7
V: TRBV7-9
D: .
CDR3: CASSPSGYEQYF
DNA: TGTGCCAGCAGCCCAAGCGGTTACGAGCAGTACTTC

J: TRBJ2-7
V: TRBV18
D: .
CDR3: CASSPLGGSEQYF
DNA: TGTGCCAGCTCACCACTAGGGGGGAGCGAGCAGTACTTC

J: TRBJ2-1
V: TRBV7-6
D: TRBD1
CDR3: CASSPPRDRAHYEQFF
DNA: TGTGCCAGCAGCCCCCCTCGGGACAGGGCACATTATGAGCAGTTCTTC

J: TRBJ2-1
V: TRBV30
D: .
CDR3: CAWTGTRVDNEQFF
DNA: TGTGCCTGGACGGGAACGCGGGTGGACAATGAGCAGTTCTTC

J: TRBJ1-2
V: TRBV5-1
D: .
CDR3: CASSLDRAYGYTF
DNA: TGCGCCAGCAGCTTGGACAGGGCCTATGGCTACACCTTC

J: TRBJ2-7
V: TRBV24-1
D: .
CDR3: CATSDPAGTADEQYF
DNA: TGTGCCACCAGTGATCCCGCCGGGACCGCTGACGAGCAGTACTTC

J: TRBJ2-1
V: TRBV6-2/TRBV6-3
D: .
CDR3: CASSLRDNEQFF
DNA: TGTGCCAGCAGCCTCCGGGACAATGAGCAGTTCTTC

J: TRBJ1-4
V: TRBV7-8
D: .
CDR3: CASTIDRLSNEKLFF
DNA: TGTGCCAGCACCATTGACAGGTTATCGAATGAAAAACTGTTTTTT

J: TRBJ2-5
V: TRBV11-1
D: .
CDR3: CASRLRGTQETQYF
DNA: TGTGCCAGCAGGCTCCGGGGGACACAAGAGACCCAGTACTTC

J: TRBJ2-1
V: TRBV28
D: TRBD1
CDR3: CASSLDGQAGRFF
DNA: TGTGCCAGCAGTTTGGACGGACAGGCCGGACGGTTCTTC

J: TRBJ1-6
V: TRBV12-2
D: .
CDR3: CASRLALRGSPLHF
DNA: TGTGCAAGTCGCTTAGCGCTCCGGGGTTCACCCCTCCACTTT

J: TRBJ2-2
V: TRBV7-3
D: TRBD1
CDR3: CASSLTGTGNTGELFF
DNA: TGTGCCAGCAGCTTAACCGGGACAGGGAACACCGGGGAGCTGTTTTTT

J: TRBJ1-5
V: TRBV11-2
D: .
CDR3: CASSLDQGYQPQHF
DNA: TGTGCCAGCAGCTTAGATCAGGGGTATCAGCCCCAGCATTTT

J: TRBJ1-1
V: TRBV18
D: TRBD1
CDR3: CASSLGMAGGRDTEAFF
DNA: TGTGCCAGCTCACTCGGGATGGCAGGGGGCCGCGACACTGAAGCTTTCTTT

J: TRBJ1-1
V: TRBV15
D: .
CDR3: CATSRDTVMNTEAFF
DNA: TGTGCCACCAGCAGAGATACAGTGATGAACACTGAAGCTTTCTTT

J: TRBJ2-7
V: TRBV6-1
D: .
CDR3: CAGSDRYEQYF
DNA: TGTGCCGGCAGTGACCGATACGAGCAGTACTTC

J: TRBJ1-1
V: TRBV2
D: .
CDR3: CASSVQAPYTEAFF
DNA: TGTGCCAGCAGCGTACAGGCCCCTTACACTGAAGCTTTCTTT

J: TRBJ1-2
V: TRBV5-6
D: TRBD1
CDR3: CASTEDRRASRGYYGYTF
DNA: TGTGCCAGCACCGAGGACAGGCGGGCCAGTAGAGGTTACTATGGCTACACCTTC

J: TRBJ1-1
V: TRBV5-6
D: .
CDR3: CASSLGWNTEAFF
DNA: TGTGCCAGCAGCTTGGGCTGGAACACTGAAGCTTTCTTT

J: TRBJ1-2
V: TRBV15
D: .
CDR3: CATSRDQSGGYTF
DNA: TGTGCCACCAGCAGAGATCAGAGTGGGGGCTACACCTTC

J: TRBJ1-6
V: TRBV6-5
D: TRBD1
CDR3: CASRTGMSPLHF
DNA: TGTGCCAGCAGGACAGGGATGTCACCCCTCCACTTT

J: TRBJ1-1
V: TRBV28
D: .
CDR3: CASSLLGGKNTEAFF
DNA: TGTGCCAGCAGTTTATTGGGCGGGAAGAACACTGAAGCTTTCTTT

J: TRBJ1-5
V: TRBV12-3/TRBV12-4
D: .
CDR3: CASRKNDQPQHF
DNA: TGTGCCAGCAGGAAGAACGATCAGCCCCAGCATTTT

J: TRBJ1-3
V: TRBV6-5
D: .
CDR3: CASSYSRGNTIYF
DNA: TGTGCCAGCAGTTACTCAAGGGGAAACACCATATATTTT

J: TRBJ2-7
V: TRBV12-3/TRBV12-4
D: .
CDR3: CASSGRWGQYF
DNA: TGTGCCAGCAGCGGGCGGTGGGGGCAGTACTTC

J: TRBJ2-1
V: TRBV20-1
D: .
CDR3: CSAREGYEQFF
DNA: TGCAGTGCTAGAGAAGGATATGAGCAGTTCTTC

J: TRBJ2-7
V: TRBV4-1
D: TRBD1
CDR3: CASRLGAGGEQYF
DNA: TGCGCCAGCCGACTGGGGGCAGGGGGCGAGCAGTACTTC

J: TRBJ1-4
V: TRBV27
D: .
CDR3: CASTDFGANEKLFF
DNA: TGTGCCAGCACAGACTTCGGGGCTAATGAAAAACTGTTTTTT

J: TRBJ2-3
V: TRBV6-5
D: .
CDR3: CASKSGGRTDTQYF
DNA: TGTGCCAGCAAGTCGGGGGGCCGCACAGATACGCAGTATTTT

J: TRBJ2-7
V: TRBV6-5
D: .
CDR3: CASSSPYEQYF
DNA: TGTGCCAGCAGCTCACCCTACGAGCAGTACTTC

J: TRBJ2-1
V: TRBV19
D: .
CDR3: CASSIVGGAFDEQFF
DNA: TGTGCCAGTAGTATAGTAGGGGGGGCCTTCGATGAGCAGTTCTTC

J: TRBJ1-6
V: TRBV20-1
D: .
CDR3: CSASARRDSPLHF
DNA: TGCAGTGCTAGTGCCCGTCGGGATTCACCCCTCCACTTT

J: TRBJ2-6
V: TRBV19
D: .
CDR3: CASSRRTAYSGANVLTF
DNA: TGTGCCAGTAGTAGAAGGACGGCTTACTCTGGGGCCAACGTCCTGACTTTC